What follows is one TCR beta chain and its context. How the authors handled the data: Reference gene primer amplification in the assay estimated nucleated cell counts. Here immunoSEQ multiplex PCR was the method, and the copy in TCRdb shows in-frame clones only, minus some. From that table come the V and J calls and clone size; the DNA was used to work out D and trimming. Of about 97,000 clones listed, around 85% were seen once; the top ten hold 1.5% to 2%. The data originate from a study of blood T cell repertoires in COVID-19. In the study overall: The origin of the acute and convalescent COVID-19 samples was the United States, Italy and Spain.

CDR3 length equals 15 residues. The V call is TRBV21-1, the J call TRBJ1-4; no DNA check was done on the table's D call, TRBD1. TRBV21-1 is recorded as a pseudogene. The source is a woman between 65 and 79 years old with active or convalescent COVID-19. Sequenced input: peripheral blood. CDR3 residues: CASRILLQGTEKLFF. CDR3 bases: TGTGCCAGCCGCATCCTCCTTCAGGGTACTGAAAAACTGTTTTTT.